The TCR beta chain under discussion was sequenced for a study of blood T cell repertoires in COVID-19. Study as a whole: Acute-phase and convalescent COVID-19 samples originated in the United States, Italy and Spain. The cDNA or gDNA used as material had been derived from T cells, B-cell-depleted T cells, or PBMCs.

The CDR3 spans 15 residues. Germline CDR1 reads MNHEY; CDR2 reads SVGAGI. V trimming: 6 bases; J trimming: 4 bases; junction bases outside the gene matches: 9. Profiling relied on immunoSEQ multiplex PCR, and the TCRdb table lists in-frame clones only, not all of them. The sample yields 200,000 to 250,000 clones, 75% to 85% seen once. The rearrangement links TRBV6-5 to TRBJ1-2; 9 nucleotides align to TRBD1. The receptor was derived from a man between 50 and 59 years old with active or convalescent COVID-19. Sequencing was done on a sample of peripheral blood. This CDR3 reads CASSQQGAGRYGYTF. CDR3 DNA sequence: TGTGCCAGCAGCCAACAGGGGGCGGGCCGCTATGGCTACACCTTC.